These T cell receptor beta chains were read from a single sample in a study of shared clonotypes between healthy human individuals. Method: immunoSEQ multiplex PCR; TCRdb's copy keeps in-frame clones and lacks some. The sample yields over a million clones, under 80% seen once. The sequenced sample was memory CD4+ T cells sorted from blood. The receptors originated from a man aged 18 to 35 in good health. CDR3s include the opening cysteine and the closing phenylalanine or tryptophan.

CDR3	V	J
CASSREGTGGTGELFF	TRBV18	TRBJ2-2
CASSLRTGLGVGYTF	TRBV5-4	TRBJ1-2
CASSIDRAAKNIQYF	TRBV19	TRBJ2-4
CASKSRTGDTEAFF	TRBV6-5	TRBJ1-1
CASSLGLALETQYF	TRBV7-2	TRBJ2-5
CASSSTGRSDYGNQPQHF	TRBV2	TRBJ1-5
CASLTGGMLRETQYF	TRBV6-1	TRBJ2-5
CASSPDALYEQYF	TRBV18	TRBJ2-7
CASSTERGRGKAFF	TRBV5-6	TRBJ1-1
CASSLAGALGYGYTF	TRBV7-8	TRBJ1-2
CASSPSTGSLNTEAFF	TRBV18	TRBJ1-1
CASARNSNTGELFF	TRBV27	TRBJ2-2
CASRIDRGTGELFF	TRBV6-5	TRBJ2-2
CASSEVIEAFF	TRBV6-1	TRBJ1-1
CASSSLPVGPSNEQFF	TRBV5-8	TRBJ2-1
CASSLVTQGEQYF	TRBV5-1	TRBJ2-7
CASSFGLAGGRDTDTQYF	TRBV27	TRBJ2-3
CASSKIPGGVDGYTF	TRBV21-1	TRBJ1-2
CAWSSRGLYNSPLHF	TRBV30	TRBJ1-6
CAWSVAYEQYF	TRBV30	NA
CASSLDTSYNEQFF	TRBV5-1	TRBJ2-1
CASSLQLMVSPLHF	TRBV28	TRBJ1-6
CASSRTVRLGYGYTF	TRBV28	TRBJ1-2
CASSAGPTQPQHF	TRBV5-5	TRBJ1-5
CATGRDPRHNQPQHF	TRBV19	TRBJ1-5
CASSREMNTEAFF	TRBV7-3	TRBJ1-1
CASSRTSGSTHEQYF	TRBV27	TRBJ2-7
CARSLYEQYF	TRBV5-3	TRBJ2-7
CASSLVGGSGTQYF	TRBV7-2	TRBJ2-3
CASSYSPGQGNEKLFF	TRBV6-6	TRBJ1-4
CASSGKREGTGELFF	TRBV19	TRBJ2-2
CASRETDRGNYGYTF	TRBV9	TRBJ1-2
CASSRLGLAGTSSQETQYF	TRBV2	TRBJ2-5
CAWEGQASHYGYTF	TRBV30	TRBJ1-2
CASSLEEGYYEQYF	TRBV11-2	TRBJ2-7
CATTGGTGGIYEQYF	TRBV10-3	TRBJ2-7